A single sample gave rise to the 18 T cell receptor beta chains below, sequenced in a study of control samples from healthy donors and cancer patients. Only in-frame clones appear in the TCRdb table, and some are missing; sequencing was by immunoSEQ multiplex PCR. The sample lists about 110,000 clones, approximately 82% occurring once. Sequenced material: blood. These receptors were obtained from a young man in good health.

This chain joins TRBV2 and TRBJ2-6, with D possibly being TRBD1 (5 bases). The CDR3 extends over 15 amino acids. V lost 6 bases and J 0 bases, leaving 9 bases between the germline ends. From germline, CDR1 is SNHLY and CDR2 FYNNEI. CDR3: CASSLTVSGANVLTF. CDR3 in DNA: TGTGCCAGCAGCCTGACAGTCTCTGGGGCCAACGTCCTGACTTTC. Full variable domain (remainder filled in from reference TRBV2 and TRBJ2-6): EPEVTQTPSHQVTQMGQEVILRCVPISNHLYFYWYRQILGQKVEFLVSFYNNEISEKSEIFDDQFSVERPDGSNFTLKIRSTKLEDSAMYFCASSLTVSGANVLTFGAGSRLTVL.

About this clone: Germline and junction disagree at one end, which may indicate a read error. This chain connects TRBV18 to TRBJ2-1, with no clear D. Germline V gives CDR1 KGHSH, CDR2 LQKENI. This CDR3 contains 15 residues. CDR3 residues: CASSPDIINYNKQFF. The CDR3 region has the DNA TGTGCCAGCTCACCAGACATTATAAACTACAATAAGCAGTTCTTC.

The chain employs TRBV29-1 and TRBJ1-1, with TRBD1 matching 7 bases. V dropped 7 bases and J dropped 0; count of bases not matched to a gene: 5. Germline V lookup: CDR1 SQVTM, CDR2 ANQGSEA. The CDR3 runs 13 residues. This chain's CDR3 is CSARQGLNTEAFF. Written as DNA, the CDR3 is TGCAGCGCCCGACAGGGTCTGAACACTGAAGCTTTCTTT.

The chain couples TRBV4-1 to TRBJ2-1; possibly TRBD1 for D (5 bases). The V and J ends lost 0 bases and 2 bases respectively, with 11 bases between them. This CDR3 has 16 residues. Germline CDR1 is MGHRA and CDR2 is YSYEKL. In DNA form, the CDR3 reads TGCGCCAGCAGCCAAGAAGGCAGGGTCACCTACAATGAGCAGTTCTTC. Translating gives CASSQEGRVTYNEQFF.

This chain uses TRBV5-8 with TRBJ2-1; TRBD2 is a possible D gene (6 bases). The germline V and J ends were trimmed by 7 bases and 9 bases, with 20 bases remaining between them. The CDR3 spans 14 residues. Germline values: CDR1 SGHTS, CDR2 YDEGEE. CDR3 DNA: TGTGCCAGCGGAGTACTGATGGGGGGAAGTGAGCAGTTCTTC. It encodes CASGVLMGGSEQFF.

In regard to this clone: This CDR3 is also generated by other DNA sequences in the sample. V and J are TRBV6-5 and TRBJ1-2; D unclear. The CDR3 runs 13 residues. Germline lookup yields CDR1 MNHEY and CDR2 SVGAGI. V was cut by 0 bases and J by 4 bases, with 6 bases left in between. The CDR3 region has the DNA TGTGCCAGCAGTTACTCAGGGCCCTATGGCTACACCTTC. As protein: CASSYSGPYGYTF.

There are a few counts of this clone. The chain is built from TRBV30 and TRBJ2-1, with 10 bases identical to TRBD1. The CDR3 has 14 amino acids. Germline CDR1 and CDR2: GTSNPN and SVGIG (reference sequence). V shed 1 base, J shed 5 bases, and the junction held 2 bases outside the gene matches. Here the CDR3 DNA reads TGTGCCTGGAGTGACGGGACAGGGGACAATGAGCAGTTCTTC. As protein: CAWSDGTGDNEQFF.

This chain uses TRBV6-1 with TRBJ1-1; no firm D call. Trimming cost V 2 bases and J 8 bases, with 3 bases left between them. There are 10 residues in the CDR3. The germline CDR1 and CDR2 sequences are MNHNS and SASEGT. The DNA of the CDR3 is TGTGCCAGCAGTGAACCCGAAGCTTTCTTT. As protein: CASSEPEAFF.

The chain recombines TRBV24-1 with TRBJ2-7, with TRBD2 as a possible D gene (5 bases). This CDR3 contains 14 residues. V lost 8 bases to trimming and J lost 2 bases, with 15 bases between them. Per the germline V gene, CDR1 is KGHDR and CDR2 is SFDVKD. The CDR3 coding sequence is TGTGCCACCAACCATCCCGGGATCACCTACGAGCAGTACGTC. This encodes CATNHPGITYEQYV.

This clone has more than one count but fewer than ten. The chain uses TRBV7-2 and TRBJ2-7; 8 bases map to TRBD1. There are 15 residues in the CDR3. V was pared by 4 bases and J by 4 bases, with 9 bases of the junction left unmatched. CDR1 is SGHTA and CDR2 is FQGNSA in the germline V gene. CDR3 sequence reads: CASSSTQGARYEQYF. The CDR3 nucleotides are TGTGCCAGCAGCTCCACCCAGGGGGCAAGGTACGAGCAGTACTTC.

This CDR3 is CASRYEASRGYTF. The CDR3, as DNA: TGTGCCAGCAGATATGAGGCCTCTCGTGGCTACACCTTC. This chain links TRBV28 with TRBJ1-2; D call uncertain. The CDR3 length is 13 residues. CDR1 and CDR2 from the germline V gene are MDHEN and SYDVKM. The germline V and J ends were trimmed by 6 bases and 7 bases, with 15 bases remaining between them.

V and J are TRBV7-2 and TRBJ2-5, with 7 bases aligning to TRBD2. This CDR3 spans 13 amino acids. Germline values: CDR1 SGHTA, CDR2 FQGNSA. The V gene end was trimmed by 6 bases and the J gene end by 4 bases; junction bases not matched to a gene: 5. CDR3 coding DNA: TGTGCCAGCAGACTGGGACTATCAGAGACCCAGTACTTC. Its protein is CASRLGLSETQYF.

This CDR3 is CATRPTLSNSPLHF. The DNA for the CDR3 is TGTGCCACCAGGCCGACATTAAGCAATTCACCCCTCCACTTT. The chain carries TRBV15 and TRBJ1-6; D not resolved. This CDR3 is 14 amino acids long. The germline V gene encodes CDR1 LNHNV and CDR2 YYDKDF (reference sequence). Trimming pared 6 bases from V and 7 bases from J, leaving 13 bases between.

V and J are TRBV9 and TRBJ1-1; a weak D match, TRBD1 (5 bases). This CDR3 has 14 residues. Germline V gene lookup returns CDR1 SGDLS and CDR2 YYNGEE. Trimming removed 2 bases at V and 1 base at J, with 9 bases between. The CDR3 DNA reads TGTGCCAGCAGCGTCAGGGCACAGAACACTGAAGCTTTCTTT. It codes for CASSVRAQNTEAFF.

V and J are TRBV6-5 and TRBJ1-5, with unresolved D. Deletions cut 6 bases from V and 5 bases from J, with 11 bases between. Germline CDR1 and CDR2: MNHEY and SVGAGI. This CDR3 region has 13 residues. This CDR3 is CASSREGDQPQHF. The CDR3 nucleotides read TGTGCCAGCAGCCGGGAGGGTGATCAGCCCCAGCATTTT.

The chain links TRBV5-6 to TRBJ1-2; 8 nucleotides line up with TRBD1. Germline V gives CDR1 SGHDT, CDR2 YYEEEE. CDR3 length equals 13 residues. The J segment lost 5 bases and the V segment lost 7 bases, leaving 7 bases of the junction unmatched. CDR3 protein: CASCRDRQYGYTF. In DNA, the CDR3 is TGTGCCAGCTGCAGGGACAGGCAATATGGCTACACCTTC.

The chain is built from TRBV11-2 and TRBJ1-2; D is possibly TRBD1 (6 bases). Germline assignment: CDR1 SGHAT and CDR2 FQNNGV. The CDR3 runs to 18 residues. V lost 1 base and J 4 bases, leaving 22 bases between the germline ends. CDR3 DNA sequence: TGTGCCAGCAGCTTAGTCGGGGGCACCCGAACATACGGCTATGGCTACACCTTC. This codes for CASSLVGGTRTYGYGYTF.

The CDR3 DNA follows: TGTGCCAGTAGTATTAGCCAGAAAAAGGGGAAGTACGTC. Translated, it gives CASSISQKKGKYV. The chain uses TRBV19 and TRBJ2-7, with D perhaps matching TRBD1 (5 bases). Germline loops: CDR1 LNHDA, CDR2 SQIVND (reference sequence). The CDR3 loop spans 13 amino acids. Trimming shortened V by 3 bases and J by 11 bases, and 17 bases separated the two germline ends.